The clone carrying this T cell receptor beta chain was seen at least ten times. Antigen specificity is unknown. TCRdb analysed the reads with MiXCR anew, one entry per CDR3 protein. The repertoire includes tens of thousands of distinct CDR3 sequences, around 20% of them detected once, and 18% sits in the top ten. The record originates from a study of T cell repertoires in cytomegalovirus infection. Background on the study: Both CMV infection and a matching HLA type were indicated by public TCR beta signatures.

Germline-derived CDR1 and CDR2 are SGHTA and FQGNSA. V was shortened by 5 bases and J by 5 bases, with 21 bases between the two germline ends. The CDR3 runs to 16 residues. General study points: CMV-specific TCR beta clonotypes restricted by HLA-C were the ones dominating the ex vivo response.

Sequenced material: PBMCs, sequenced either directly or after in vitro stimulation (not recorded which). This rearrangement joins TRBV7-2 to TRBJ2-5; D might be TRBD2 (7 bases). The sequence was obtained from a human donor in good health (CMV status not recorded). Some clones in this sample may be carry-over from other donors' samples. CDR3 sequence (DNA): TGTGCCAGCAGCCGCCGGGGGGCGGGGGTAGGCGAGACCCAGTACTTC. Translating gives CASSRRGAGVGETQYF.